Following are 30 T cell receptor beta chains from one sample sequenced in a study of OX40 agonist ivuxolimab in advanced cancers. Measured with immunoSEQ multiplex PCR; TCRdb has only the in-frame clones, and not every one. This table holds 30,000 to 40,000 clones, under 85% found once. This specimen consisted of CD4+ or CD8+ T cells sorted from blood, obtained in a trial of the OX40 agonist ivuxolimab. The receptor set was obtained from an adult with an advanced solid tumor such as melanoma, head and neck, liver or kidney cancer.

This rearrangement joins TRBV7-3 to TRBJ2-3, with unresolved D. CDR3 length equals 14 residues. Germline loops: CDR1 SGHTA, CDR2 FQGTGA. Trimming removed 2 bases at V and 0 bases at J, with 6 bases between. CDR3 nucleotide sequence: TGTGCCAGCAGCTTAGACGACAGCACAGATACGCAGTATTTT. It is translated as CASSLDDSTDTQYF.

This chain joins TRBV2 and TRBJ2-5, with 10 bases matching TRBD2. The CDR3 is 13 amino acids. The trim removed 4 bases at V and 4 bases at J, leaving 0 bases unmatched. The germline V gene has CDR1 SNHLY and CDR2 FYNNEI. The CDR3 loop is CASSGLAGETQYF. DNA of the CDR3: TGTGCCAGCAGTGGACTAGCGGGAGAGACCCAGTACTTC. The full variable domain, completed using reference TRBV2 and TRBJ2-5, is EPEVTQTPSHQVTQMGQEVILRCVPISNHLYFYWYRQILGQKVEFLVSFYNNEISEKSEIFDDQFSVERPDGSNFTLKIRSTKLEDSAMYFCASSGLAGETQYFGPGTRLLVL.

The chain employs TRBV5-1 and TRBJ1-2; D may be TRBD1 (5 bases). V dropped 0 bases and J dropped 6 bases, with 6 bases sitting between them. This CDR3 is built from 12 residues. Germline CDR1 and CDR2: SGHRS and YFSETQ. This CDR3 reads CASSLAGDGYTF. As DNA, the CDR3 is TGCGCCAGCAGCTTGGCGGGGGATGGCTACACCTTC.

V is TRBV19 and J is TRBJ1-3, with D possibly matching TRBD1 (5 bases). This CDR3 spans 15 amino acids. In germline, CDR1 is LNHDA, CDR2 SQIVND (reference sequence). The V gene lost 7 bases and the J gene lost 0 bases, with 13 bases spanning the gap. In nucleotides, the CDR3 is TGTGCCAGTACCCCTGGGGGGGTCTCTGGAAACACCATATATTTT. As protein: CASTPGGVSGNTIYF.

The chain couples TRBV7-2 to TRBJ2-1, with TRBD1 matching over 8 bases. The germline CDR1 and CDR2 sequences are SGHTA and FQGNSA. The V segment lost 6 bases and the J segment 1 base; nucleotides outside the gene matches: 5. This CDR3 spans 15 amino acids. This chain's CDR3 is CASSSDRGSYNEQFF. The CDR3 DNA reads as TGTGCCAGCAGTTCCGACAGGGGATCCTACAATGAGCAGTTCTTC.

The CDR3 DNA sequence: TGTGCCAGCAGCTTAGGGGGCGGGGCTAGGACAGATACGCAGTATTTT. Its translation: CASSLGGGARTDTQYF. This rearrangement joins TRBV11-2 to TRBJ2-3; a weak D match, TRBD2 (6 bases). Germline CDR1 and CDR2: SGHAT and FQNNGV. The CDR3 extends over 16 amino acids. V was trimmed by 1 base and J by 3 bases, leaving 14 bases between them.

V is TRBV19 and J is TRBJ2-3; 7 nucleotides match TRBD1. V shed 6 bases and J 6 bases; nucleotides not matched to a gene: 18. The CDR3 totals 17 residues. CDR1 and CDR2 from the germline V gene are LNHDA and SQIVND (reference sequence). CDR3 protein: CASSLWTGTNLGDTQYF. The CDR3 bases are TGTGCCAGTAGCCTATGGACAGGAACCAACTTGGGGGATACGCAGTATTTT.

J is TRBJ1-2 and V is TRBV4-1; 9 nucleotides agree with TRBD1. The CDR3 totals 13 residues. Germline lookup yields CDR1 MGHRA and CDR2 YSYEKL. With V trimmed by 1 base and J by 6 bases, 0 bases remained unmatched. The CDR3 region is CASSQGQGDGYTF. The CDR3 region has the DNA TGCGCCAGCAGCCAAGGACAGGGGGATGGCTACACCTTC.

The chain combines TRBV9 with TRBJ1-4; perhaps TRBD1 as D (5 bases). Per germline, CDR1 SGDLS and CDR2 YYNGEE. Trimming pared 7 bases from V and 8 bases from J, leaving 15 bases between. This CDR3 region has 13 residues. CDR3 protein: CASQGGGDEKLFF. The CDR3 DNA is TGTGCCAGCCAGGGAGGAGGCGACGAAAAACTGTTTTTT. Using reference TRBV9 and TRBJ1-4 for the parts outside the CDR3, the full variable domain is DSGVTQTPKHLITATGQRVTLRCSPRSGDLSVYWYQQSLDQGLQFLIQYYNGEERAKGNILERFSAQQFPDLHSELNLSSLELGDSALYFCASQGGGDEKLFFGSGTQLSVL.

The chain joins TRBV5-1 to TRBJ2-5; 9 bases line up with TRBD2. Germline V lookup: CDR1 SGHRS, CDR2 YFSETQ. Trimming at V came to 4 bases and at J to 5 bases, leaving 12 bases not matched to a gene. This CDR3 region has 16 residues. CDR3 sequence (DNA): TGCGCCAGCAGCGCCTTTCCGCGGGGGGGCTTTGAGACCCAGTACTTC. Amino acid sequence: CASSAFPRGGFETQYF.

V and J are TRBV30 and TRBJ1-1; TRBD1 is a possible D gene (6 bases). This CDR3 is 14 amino acids long. V was cut by 0 bases and J by 8 bases, with 16 bases left in between. The germline CDR1 and CDR2 sequences are GTSNPN and SVGIG (reference sequence). The CDR3 protein is CAWSVFHSGAEAFF. In DNA form, the CDR3 reads TGTGCCTGGAGTGTATTTCATTCGGGGGCGGAAGCTTTCTTT.

This CDR3 reads CASRTGQSTDTQYF. As DNA, the CDR3 is TGTGCCAGCAGAACCGGACAGAGCACAGATACGCAGTATTTT. V usage is TRBV2 and J usage is TRBJ2-3, with D perhaps matching TRBD1 (6 bases). The CDR3 runs to 14 residues. The V end was cut by 6 bases, the J end by 0 bases, with 10 bases between. Germline V gives CDR1 SNHLY, CDR2 FYNNEI.

In DNA, the CDR3 is TGTGCCAGCAGCAAAACAGGGAATCAACTTTACTCCTATAATTCACCCCTCCACTTT. Its protein is CASSKTGNQLYSYNSPLHF. V usage is TRBV21-1 and J usage is TRBJ1-6; TRBD1, the table's D call, lacks a check against the DNA. TRBV21-1 is recorded as a pseudogene. CDR3 length: 19 residues.

The chain uses TRBV5-4 and TRBJ1-6; D perhaps matches TRBD1 (6 bases). CDR1 is SGHNT and CDR2 is YYREEE in the germline V gene (reference sequence). Trimming took 1 base from V and 7 from J, leaving 18 bases between them. CDR3 length equals 17 residues. CDR3 residues: CASSLSPGQGWNSPLHF. For the CDR3, the DNA is TGTGCCAGCAGCTTGAGTCCCGGGCAGGGGTGGAATTCACCCCTCCACTTT.

The rearrangement uses TRBV6-5 and TRBJ1-2, with D tentatively TRBD1 (5 bases). The germline V gene has CDR1 MNHEY and CDR2 SVGAGI. The CDR3 runs to 13 residues. Between the trimmed V and J ends, which lost 5 bases and 12 bases, there was a span of 19 bases. The CDR3 reads CASSRDPVGGDTF. Written as DNA, the CDR3 is TGTGCCAGCAGTCGTGACCCGGTGGGGGGGGACACCTTC.

The V call is TRBV5-1, the J call TRBJ2-5; D unresolved. CDR1 is SGHRS, CDR2 YFSETQ, per germline. Trimming cost V 0 bases and J 5 bases, with 14 bases left between them. This CDR3 contains 15 residues. For the CDR3, the DNA is TGCGCCAGCAGCTTGGGGACCTCCGCATGGGAGACCCAGTACTTC. Translation gives CASSLGTSAWETQYF.

This clone appeared a single time. The V call is TRBV7-9, the J call TRBJ1-1; tentatively, D is TRBD1 (5 bases). Germline V lookup: CDR1 SEHNR, CDR2 FQNEAQ (reference sequence). Trimming pared 7 bases from V and 6 bases from J, leaving 15 bases between. This CDR3 has 13 residues. CDR3 sequence (DNA): TGTGCCAGCACTCTAACAGGAAACGCTGAAGCTTTCTTT. Encoded protein: CASTLTGNAEAFF.

This chain links TRBV5-4 with TRBJ2-6, with D tentatively TRBD1 or TRBD2 (6 bases each). The CDR3 has 15 residues. Germline V gene lookup returns CDR1 SGHNT and CDR2 YYREEE (reference sequence). Trimming left V 4 bases short and J 4 bases short, with 12 bases between. DNA for the CDR3: TGTGCCAGCAGCCCGAGGGGGGCCGGGGCCAACGTCCTGACTTTC. Protein sequence: CASSPRGAGANVLTF.

This sequence joins TRBV11-2 and TRBJ1-2; no clear D. The CDR3 loop spans 14 amino acids. V gave up 2 bases and J gave up 2 bases, with 9 bases separating them. Germline CDR1 SGHAT, CDR2 FQNNGV. The CDR3 reads CASSLSPGNYGYTF. In DNA form, the CDR3 reads TGTGCCAGCAGCTTATCGCCGGGGAACTATGGCTACACCTTC. Using reference TRBV11-2 and TRBJ1-2 for the parts outside the CDR3, the full variable domain is EAGVAQSPRYKIIEKRQSVAFWCNPISGHATLYWYQQILGQGPKLLIQFQNNGVVDDSQLPKDRFSAERLKGVDSTLKIQPAKLEDSAVYLCASSLSPGNYGYTFGSGTRLTVV.

This chain links TRBV11-2 with TRBJ2-1, with 7 bases matching TRBD1. V shed 2 bases and J 6 bases; nucleotides not matched to a gene: 4. CDR3 length: 14 amino acids. Germline assignment: CDR1 SGHAT and CDR2 FQNNGV. CDR3 protein: CASSLMDRSNEQFF. The DNA of the CDR3 is TGTGCCAGCAGCTTAATGGACAGGAGCAATGAGCAGTTCTTC.

V gene TRBV6-5 combines with J gene TRBJ1-3; D remains ambiguous. V was pared by 7 bases and J by 0 bases, with 13 bases between. This CDR3 is built from 15 residues. Germline CDR1 reads MNHEY; CDR2 reads SVGAGI. DNA for the CDR3: TGTGCCAGCAAAGACTCAGGAAGCTCTGGAAACACCATATATTTT. This encodes CASKDSGSSGNTIYF.

The rearrangement uses TRBV28 and TRBJ2-7, with D tentatively TRBD1 (5 bases). Germline-derived CDR1 and CDR2 are MDHEN and SYDVKM. The CDR3 covers 12 residues. Trimming pared 5 bases from V and 4 bases from J, leaving 9 bases between. The CDR3 spells CASSLGDYEQYF. The CDR3 DNA follows: TGTGCCAGCAGTCTAGGGGATTACGAGCAGTACTTC.

The V gene is TRBV29-1, the J gene TRBJ1-1; D gene unclear. The CDR3 is 10 residues long. V dropped 3 bases and J dropped 6 bases, with 5 bases sitting between them. Germline V gene lookup returns CDR1 SQVTM and CDR2 ANQGSEA. The DNA for the CDR3 is TGCAGCGTTGATTATGCTGAAGCTTTCTTT. This gives the protein CSVDYAEAFF.

The V and J genes are TRBV7-6 and TRBJ1-5; D unclear. The CDR3 is 13 residues long. Germline assignment: CDR1 SGHVS and CDR2 FNYEAQ. V was pared by 0 bases and J by 7 bases, with 7 bases between. CDR3 in DNA: TGTGCCAGCAGCTTAGCGCCGGGGCAGCCCCAGCATTTT. Residues: CASSLAPGQPQHF.

The chain employs TRBV21-1 and TRBJ1-1. TRBV21-1 is shown as a pseudogene. This CDR3 region has 17 residues. This CDR3 reads CASSKRWGLQTYTEAFF. DNA for the CDR3: TGTGCCAGCAGCAAAAGGTGGGGTCTACAGACGTACACTGAAGCTTTCTTT.

The rearrangement uses TRBV15 and TRBJ1-2; D gene ambiguous. From germline, CDR1 is LNHNV and CDR2 YYDKDF (reference sequence). This CDR3 comprises 14 residues. Trimming removed 0 bases from V and 2 bases from J, with 7 bases in between. CDR3 amino acids: CATSRDKGNYGYTF. The CDR3 nucleotides read TGTGCCACCAGCAGAGATAAGGGCAACTATGGCTACACCTTC.

This chain uses TRBV6-1 with TRBJ2-5; D uncertain. The V gene lost 2 bases and the J gene lost 1 base, with 8 bases spanning the gap. The CDR3 covers 14 residues. Germline-derived CDR1 and CDR2 are MNHNS and SASEGT. The CDR3 DNA is TGTGCCAGCAGTGAAAGAGGCCCCCAAGAGACCCAGTACTTC. Amino acid sequence: CASSERGPQETQYF.

The sample holds a few counts of this clone. This rearrangement joins TRBV30 to TRBJ2-7; D unresolved. The CDR3 is made up of 14 amino acids. CDR1 is GTSNPN and CDR2 is SVGIG in the germline V gene (reference sequence). V was clipped by 3 bases and J by 0 bases, with 12 bases between them. Written as DNA, the CDR3 is TGTGCCTGGAGGACCCGGTTAAGCTCCTACGAGCAGTACTTC. Translating it yields CAWRTRLSSYEQYF.

Remarks on this clone: The sample has other DNA sequences that encode this CDR3 too. J is TRBJ1-3 and V is TRBV5-1; D remains unclear. The ends were cut back, 0 bases at V and 4 bases at J, with 5 bases in the middle. Looked up from germline, CDR1 is SGHRS and CDR2 is YFSETQ. The CDR3 covers 13 residues. CDR3 loop: CASSLDGGNTIYF. CDR3 DNA: TGCGCCAGCAGCTTGGACGGCGGAAACACCATATATTTT.

This chain joins TRBV5-1 and TRBJ2-3, with 11 bases that match TRBD2. This CDR3 is 17 amino acids long. V was pared by 7 bases and J by 1 base, with 11 bases of the junction left unmatched. Germline CDR1 is SGHRS and CDR2 is YFSETQ. CDR3 amino acids: CASHRLAGGPRTDTQYF. CDR3 in DNA: TGCGCCAGCCACCGATTAGCGGGGGGGCCCCGCACAGATACGCAGTATTTT.